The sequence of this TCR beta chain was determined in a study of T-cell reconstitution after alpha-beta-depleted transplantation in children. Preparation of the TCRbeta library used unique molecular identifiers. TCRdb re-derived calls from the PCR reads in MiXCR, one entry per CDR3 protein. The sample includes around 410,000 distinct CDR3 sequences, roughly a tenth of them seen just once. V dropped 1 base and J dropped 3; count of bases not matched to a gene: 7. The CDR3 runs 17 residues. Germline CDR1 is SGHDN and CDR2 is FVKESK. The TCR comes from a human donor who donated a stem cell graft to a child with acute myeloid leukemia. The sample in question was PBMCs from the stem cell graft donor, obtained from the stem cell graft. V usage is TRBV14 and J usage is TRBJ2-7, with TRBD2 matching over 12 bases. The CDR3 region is CASSQALAGGGNYEQYF. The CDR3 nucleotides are TGTGCCAGCAGCCAAGCCCTAGCGGGAGGGGGCAACTACGAGCAGTACTTC.